The clone carrying this T cell receptor beta chain was recorded only once. Its antigen is not known. These data originate in a study of CD8+ T cells in alopecia areata. The sample's treatment: oral pan-JAK inhibitor, 5-10 mg twice daily. Lesional scalp punch biopsies and peripheral blood came from alopecia areata patients. Trimming took 6 bases from V and 13 from J; bases not matched to a gene: 9. Per the germline V gene, CDR1 is LNHDA and CDR2 is SQIVND (reference sequence). The CDR3 covers 13 residues. Study findings and constraints: There was only one nonresponder, so it was unclear how baseline CD8+ expansion relates to response. Many expanded lesional clones persisted in scalp and blood during tofacitinib. Under tofacitinib, fewer expanded CD8+ clones appeared among the top 100 scalp clones.

Following extraction, RNA underwent reverse transcription to cDNA, which served as the sequencing template. Using immunoSEQ multiplex PCR, the repertoire was profiled, and TCRdb retains in-frame clones only, with some absent. This table holds 90,000 to 120,000 clones, 65% to 85% found once. The J gene is TRBJ1-6, the V gene TRBV19; 7 bases map to TRBD1. The sequence derives from a human donor with alopecia areata. The sequencing here drew on CD8+ T cells sorted from blood, taken at week 24, from a patient treated with tofacitinib. CDR3 amino acids: CASSITGDGPLHF. The CDR3 DNA follows: TGTGCCAGTAGCATTACAGGGGATGGGCCCCTCCACTTT.